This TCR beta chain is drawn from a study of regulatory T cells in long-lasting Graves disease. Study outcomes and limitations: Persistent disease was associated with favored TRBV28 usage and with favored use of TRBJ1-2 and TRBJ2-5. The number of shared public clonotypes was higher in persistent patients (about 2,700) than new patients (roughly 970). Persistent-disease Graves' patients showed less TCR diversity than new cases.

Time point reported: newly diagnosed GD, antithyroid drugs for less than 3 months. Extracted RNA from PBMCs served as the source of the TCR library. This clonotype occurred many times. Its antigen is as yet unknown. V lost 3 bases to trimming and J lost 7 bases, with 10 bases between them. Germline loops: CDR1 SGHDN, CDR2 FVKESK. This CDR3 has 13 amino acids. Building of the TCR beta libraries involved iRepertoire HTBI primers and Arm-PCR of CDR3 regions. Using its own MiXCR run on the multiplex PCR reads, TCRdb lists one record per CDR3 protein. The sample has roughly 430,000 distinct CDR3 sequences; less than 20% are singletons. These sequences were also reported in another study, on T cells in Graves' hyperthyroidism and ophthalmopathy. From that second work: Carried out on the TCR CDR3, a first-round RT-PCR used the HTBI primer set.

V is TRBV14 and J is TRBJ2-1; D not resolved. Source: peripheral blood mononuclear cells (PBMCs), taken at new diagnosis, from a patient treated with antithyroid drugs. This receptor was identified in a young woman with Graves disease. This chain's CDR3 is CASSQADLNEQFF. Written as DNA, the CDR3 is TGTGCCAGCAGCCAGGCGGACCTGAATGAGCAGTTCTTC.